One sample yielded the 30 T cell receptor beta chains listed below, sequenced in a study of early T cells in non-severe SARS-CoV-2 infection. One entry per CDR3 protein, called by TCRdb with MiXCR from the 5' RACE reads. The sample lists approximately 52,000 distinct CDR3 sequences; 14% to 15% were seen once. The sequences come from whole blood, collected at baseline. These TCRs come from an adult who was a healthcare worker with PCR-confirmed SARS-CoV-2 infection or an uninfected control (not recorded which).

This chain connects TRBV29-1 to TRBJ1-1, with no clear D. CDR1 is SQVTM, CDR2 ANQGSEA, per germline. V shed 8 bases and J shed 0 bases, with 13 bases lying between them. The length of the CDR3 is 13 residues. CDR3 residues: CSTRGDMNTEAFF. The CDR3 nucleotides are TGCAGCACCCGCGGGGATATGAACACTGAAGCTTTCTTT. Filled out from reference TRBV29-1 and TRBJ1-1, the complete variable domain reads SAVISQKPSRDICQRGTSLTIQCQVDSQVTMMFWYRQQPGQSLTLIATANQGSEATYESGFVIDKFPISRPNLTFSTLTVSNMSPEDSSIYLCSTRGDMNTEAFFGQGTRLTVV.

V gene TRBV5-4 combines with J gene TRBJ2-7; tentative D call: TRBD2 (6 bases). The germline CDR1 and CDR2 sequences are SGHNT and YYREEE (reference sequence). The V and J ends lost 1 base and 6 bases respectively, with 17 bases between them. The CDR3 contains 15 residues. CDR3: CASSLIPAATSEQYF. The CDR3 DNA follows: TGTGCCAGCAGCTTGATCCCCGCCGCGACTAGCGAGCAGTACTTC.

This clonotype was observed many times. This chain joins TRBV7-9 and TRBJ1-4, with D maybe TRBD1 (5 bases). Germline V CDR1 and CDR2: SEHNR, FQNEAQ (reference sequence). The V end was cut by 5 bases, the J end by 4 bases, with 11 bases between. This CDR3 contains 14 residues. The CDR3 is CASSQDSYNEKLFF. The DNA of the CDR3 is TGTGCCAGCAGCCAAGACAGCTATAATGAAAAACTGTTTTTT.

This clonotype was seen ten or more times. V is TRBV11-3 and J is TRBJ2-3; D uncertain. In germline, CDR1 is SGHNT, CDR2 YENEEA. The germline V and J ends were trimmed by 2 bases and 5 bases, with 8 bases remaining between them. CDR3 size: 13 residues. Written as DNA, the CDR3 is TGTGCCAGCAGCTTATCTGACATAGATACGCAGTATTTT. Translation: CASSLSDIDTQYF.

The chain couples TRBV7-9 to TRBJ2-3; TRBD1 agrees at 8 bases. CDR1 and CDR2 (germline): SEHNR, FQNEAQ (reference sequence). The CDR3 is 14 amino acids. V was pared by 5 bases and J by 3 bases, with 4 bases of the junction left unmatched. CDR3 sequence: CASSPGGLTDTQYF. In nucleotides, the CDR3 is TGTGCCAGCAGCCCAGGGGGCCTAACAGATACGCAGTATTTT.

V usage is TRBV6-2 or TRBV6-3 and J usage is TRBJ1-5; D might be TRBD1 (5 bases). The length of the CDR3 is 15 residues. Germline values: CDR1 MNHEY, CDR2 SVGEGT. V shed 2 bases and J shed 9 bases, with 17 bases lying between them. CDR3 protein: CASSYPGLLISPQHF. In DNA, the CDR3 is TGTGCCAGCAGTTACCCGGGACTGTTAATTTCGCCCCAGCATTTT.

This clonotype was detected only a few times. The V call is TRBV28, the J call TRBJ2-7; D unclear. Deletions cut 5 bases from V and 0 bases from J, with 14 bases between. The germline V gene has CDR1 MDHEN and CDR2 SYDVKM. CDR3 length: 15 residues. The CDR3 reads CASSEQTGPSYEQYF. CDR3 in DNA: TGTGCCAGCAGTGAACAAACGGGCCCCTCCTACGAGCAGTACTTC.

At least ten counts were recorded for this clonotype. The chain uses TRBV5-5 and TRBJ2-1; D remains ambiguous. The germline CDR1 and CDR2 sequences are SGHKS and YYEKEE (reference sequence). The CDR3 covers 13 residues. V was cut by 1 base and J by 5 bases, with 7 bases left in between. The DNA of the CDR3 is TGTGCCAGCAGCTTGACGGGTCACAATGAGCAGTTCTTC. Its translation is CASSLTGHNEQFF.

This clonotype was counted between two and nine times. The chain's CDR3 is CASSQDGGYNQPQHF. The CDR3 bases are TGCGCCAGCAGCCAAGATGGCGGTTACAATCAGCCCCAGCATTTT. V and J are TRBV4-1 and TRBJ1-5, with D hard to call. This CDR3 has 15 residues. Trimming cost V 0 bases and J 3 bases, with 9 bases left between them. Looked up from germline, CDR1 is MGHRA and CDR2 is YSYEKL.

This chain links TRBV9 with TRBJ1-6; no clear D. Germline V CDR1 and CDR2: SGDLS, YYNGEE. This CDR3 spans 15 amino acids. With 0 bases removed from V and 6 bases from J, the gap between germline ends came to 10 bases. CDR3 sequence reads: CASSVVHEFNSPLHF. DNA of the CDR3: TGTGCCAGCAGCGTAGTCCACGAATTTAATTCACCCCTCCACTTT.

The gene calls are TRBV5-4 and TRBJ2-7; D is ambiguous. Trimming left V 0 bases short and J 3 bases short, with 7 bases between. Germline CDR1 reads SGHNT; CDR2 reads YYREEE (reference sequence). There are 13 residues in the CDR3. The CDR3 bases are TGTGCCAGCAGCTTGGAGAGGATCTACGAGCAGTACTTC. Translated, it gives CASSLERIYEQYF.

This clonotype has a handful of counts. The chain combines TRBV12-3 or TRBV12-4 with TRBJ1-1, with 7 positions matching TRBD1. The CDR3 sequence is 12 residues long. Trimming at V came to 5 bases and at J to 11 bases, leaving 8 bases not matched to a gene. CDR3 in amino acids: CASSGTVRAAFF. CDR3 sequence (DNA): TGTGCCAGCAGTGGGACAGTTCGCGCGGCTTTCTTT.

This clonotype was seen only a few times. This chain uses TRBV4-2 with TRBJ1-6; the match to TRBD1 covers 7 bases. This CDR3 spans 15 amino acids. Germline trimming cut 0 bases from V and 7 bases from J; bases unmatched to any gene: 3. The germline CDR1 and CDR2 sequences are LGHNA and YNFKEQ. CDR3 sequence reads: CASSQDRRGNSPLHF. For the CDR3, the DNA is TGTGCCAGCAGCCAAGATCGCAGGGGGAATTCACCCCTCCACTTT.

V and J are TRBV7-6 and TRBJ2-3; 8 bases are a match to TRBD1. This CDR3 comprises 12 residues. The V gene end was trimmed by 4 bases and the J gene end by 11 bases; junction bases not matched to a gene: 5. Germline V gene lookup returns CDR1 SGHVS and CDR2 FNYEAQ. The DNA for the CDR3 is TGTGCCAGCAGCTCAACCGGGACAGGGCAGTATTTT. It codes for CASSSTGTGQYF.

The chain has TRBV27 and TRBJ2-4; D possibly matches TRBD1 or TRBD2 (5 bases each). Germline CDR1 and CDR2: MNHEY and SMNVEV (reference sequence). The CDR3 is 13 amino acids. V was clipped by 7 bases and J by 6 bases, with 13 bases between them. This CDR3 is CASTQAGGNIQYF. CDR3 coding DNA: TGTGCCAGCACCCAGGCTGGGGGAAACATTCAGTACTTC.

This clonotype was seen a handful of times. The chain carries TRBV12-3 or TRBV12-4 and TRBJ1-3; possible D gene TRBD1, 5 bases. The CDR3 is made up of 13 amino acids. V lost 5 bases to trimming and J lost 4 bases, with 9 bases between them. The CDR3 DNA reads TGTGCCAGCAGTCCATACAGGGGAAACACCATATATTTT. Protein product: CASSPYRGNTIYF.

J is TRBJ2-3 and V is TRBV29-1; D is perhaps TRBD2 (6 bases). The CDR3 is 13 residues long. The V and J ends lost 6 bases and 2 bases respectively, with 12 bases between them. Per the germline V gene, CDR1 is SQVTM and CDR2 is ANQGSEA. The CDR3 here is CSVISGYTDTQYF. The CDR3 coding sequence is TGCAGCGTCATTAGCGGATACACAGATACGCAGTATTTT.

In this sample, this clonotype turned up many times. CDR3 protein: CSVVWGGNTEAFF. The CDR3 DNA is TGCAGCGTTGTCTGGGGAGGAAACACTGAAGCTTTCTTT. V and J are TRBV29-1 and TRBJ1-1; no clear D. Trimming took off 4 bases at V and 2 bases at J, with 11 bases between the two ends. The CDR3 is made up of 13 amino acids. Germline assignment: CDR1 SQVTM and CDR2 ANQGSEA.

In the case of this clonotype: One base away lies a much larger clone, so this may be a sequencing read error. This chain connects TRBV6-5 to TRBJ2-7; 14 bases agree with TRBD2. CDR1 is MNHEY and CDR2 is SVGAGI in the germline V gene. The CDR3 is 14 residues long. DNA for the CDR3: TGTGTCAGCAGTCGACTAGCGGGGGGGCACGAGCAGTACTTC. This translates into CVSSRLAGGHEQYF.

This clonotype appeared a few times. The J gene is TRBJ1-5, the V gene TRBV4-1, with 7 bases identical to TRBD1. Germline lookup yields CDR1 MGHRA and CDR2 YSYEKL. V lost 1 base, J lost 2 bases, and 11 bases stayed unmatched. This CDR3 has 18 amino acids. As DNA, the CDR3 is TGCGCCAGCAGCCAAGTTCAAACAGGGGAATATGGCAATCAGCCCCAGCATTTT. Protein product: CASSQVQTGEYGNQPQHF.

The rearrangement joins TRBV2 to TRBJ1-4; D remains unclear. Germline CDR1 is SNHLY and CDR2 is FYNNEI. This CDR3 is 17 amino acids long. Trimming pared 6 bases from V and 0 bases from J, leaving 17 bases between. CDR3 in DNA: TGTGCCAGCAGATACCGGGTTTCAGTTGCAACTAATGAAAAACTGTTTTTT. It is translated as CASRYRVSVATNEKLFF. Full variable domain (outside the CDR3, taken from reference TRBV2 and TRBJ1-4): EPEVTQTPSHQVTQMGQEVILRCVPISNHLYFYWYRQILGQKVEFLVSFYNNEISEKSEIFDDQFSVERPDGSNFTLKIRSTKLEDSAMYFCASRYRVSVATNEKLFFGSGTQLSVL.

V is TRBV20-1 and J is TRBJ2-7; D unresolved. The V end was cut by 3 bases, the J end by 2 bases, with 5 bases between. The length of the CDR3 is 11 residues. The germline V gene encodes CDR1 DFQATT and CDR2 SNEGSKA (reference sequence). The DNA of the CDR3 is TGCAGTGCTAGTGACCCCTACGAGCAGTACTTC. It is translated as CSASDPYEQYF.

This clonotype was seen at least ten times. The V gene is TRBV18, the J gene TRBJ2-4; 10 nucleotides agree with TRBD2. Trimming took 2 bases from V and 8 from J; bases not matched to a gene: 3. Germline lookup yields CDR1 KGHSH and CDR2 LQKENI. This CDR3 region has 14 residues. The CDR3 protein is CASSPSGRADIQYF. The CDR3 bases are TGTGCCAGCTCACCAAGCGGGAGGGCGGACATTCAGTACTTC.

A few counts support this clonotype. This sequence joins TRBV6-5 and TRBJ2-1; D might be TRBD1 (7 bases). The CDR3 contains 16 residues. Trimming shortened V by 6 bases and J by 7 bases, and 22 bases separated the two germline ends. The V gene's germline CDR1 is MNHEY and CDR2 SVGAGI. The CDR3 bases are TGTGCCAGCAGCCCACTTGCAGGGGGGCGGTTAAATGAGCAGTTCTTC. This sequence encodes CASSPLAGGRLNEQFF.

V and J are TRBV7-2 and TRBJ2-6, with D hard to call. Germline values: CDR1 SGHTA, CDR2 FQGNSA. The CDR3 is 14 amino acids. V gave up 5 bases and J gave up 0 bases, with 5 bases separating them. The CDR3 is CASSLSSGANVLTF. CDR3 bases: TGTGCCAGCAGCCTCAGCTCTGGGGCCAACGTCCTGACTTTC.

This clonotype has a count of ten or more. One end of the junction is discordant with germline, which a read error may explain. This chain connects TRBV2 to TRBJ2-5; 9 bases fit TRBD2. The CDR3 totals 9 residues. Germline-derived CDR1 and CDR2 are SNHLY and FYNNEI. The CDR3 protein is CASNSGRHF. CDR3 coding DNA: TGTGCCAGCAATAGCGGGAGACACTTC.

The V and J genes are TRBV6-2 or TRBV6-3 and TRBJ2-2; 9 bases match TRBD2. This CDR3 is built from 16 residues. CDR1 is MNHEY and CDR2 is SVGEGT in the germline V gene. V shed 0 bases and J 6 bases; nucleotides not matched to a gene: 5. CDR3 in amino acids: CASSYSPGLASGELFF. CDR3 coding DNA: TGTGCCAGCAGTTACTCGCCGGGACTAGCATCCGGGGAGCTGTTTTTT.

The sample holds many counts of this clonotype. This chain links TRBV6-1 with TRBJ1-2; TRBD1 is a possible D gene (5 bases). Germline V gene data show CDR1 as MNHNS and CDR2 as SASEGT. The CDR3 covers 15 residues. V was pared by 2 bases and J by 8 bases, with 18 bases between. CDR3 DNA: TGTGCCAGCAGTGAAATAAGGAGGGACCTTCTAGGCTACACCTTC. Translating gives CASSEIRRDLLGYTF.

This clonotype occurred a few times. V is TRBV18 and J is TRBJ2-1; 9 bases map to TRBD2. J was trimmed by 5 bases and V by 4 bases; bases with no gene match: 6. The CDR3 is made up of 15 amino acids. Looked up from germline, CDR1 is KGHSH and CDR2 is LQKENI. The DNA of the CDR3 is TGTGCCAGCTCACTCTCGGCGGGAGGGGACAATGAGCAGTTCTTC. This translates into CASSLSAGGDNEQFF. The whole variable domain, remainder taken from reference TRBV18 and TRBJ2-1, is NAGVMQNPRHLVRRRGQEARLRCSPMKGHSHVYWYRQLPEEGLKFMVYLQKENIIDESGMPKERFSAEFPKEGPSILRIQQVVRGDSAAYFCASSLSAGGDNEQFFGPGTRLTVL.

The rearrangement joins TRBV10-1 to TRBJ2-3; D is uncertain. The V and J ends lost 3 bases and 4 bases respectively, with 8 bases between them. This CDR3 has 13 residues. CDR1 is WNHNN, CDR2 SYGVQD, per germline (reference sequence). CDR3 sequence (DNA): TGCGCCAGCAGTGATTCTTTGGCAGATACGCAGTATTTT. Protein product: CASSDSLADTQYF.